The 30 T cell receptor beta chains reported below all come from one sample, sequenced in a study of cytomegalovirus exposure and HLA in healthy donors (dated by TCRdb to 2016 to 2017). Libraries were prepared through the immunoSEQ multiplex PCR assay. Held by TCRdb, this immuneACCESS table contains in-frame sequences only and omits some clones. Under half of the omission traces to an unresolved V gene where checked; the cause of the rest is unknown. The sample table records 68,000 or so clones; roughly 90% of these occur just once. The ten largest make up 0.95% to 1.5% of the sample. The material sequenced was PBMCs. The receptors shown here come from a woman aged 18-29 years in good health and CMV-seronegative.

V and J are TRBV15 and TRBJ2-1; TRBD2 matches 10 bases. Germline V gene lookup returns CDR1 LNHNV and CDR2 YYDKDF (reference sequence). The trim removed 0 bases at V and 7 bases at J, leaving 6 bases unmatched. The CDR3 runs to 16 residues. The CDR3 sequence is CATSRDLSGGANEQFF. CDR3 sequence (DNA): TGTGCCACCAGCAGAGATTTGAGCGGGGGGGCTAATGAGCAGTTCTTC.

The chain carries TRBV29-1 and TRBJ2-7; 7 nucleotides line up with TRBD1. The CDR3 sequence is 14 residues long. The germline V gene has CDR1 SQVTM and CDR2 ANQGSEA. V shed 4 bases, J shed 2 bases, and the junction held 8 bases outside the gene matches. CDR3 protein: CSVARTGTPYEQYF. In nucleotides, the CDR3 is TGCAGCGTTGCCCGGACAGGTACCCCCTACGAGCAGTACTTC.

The rearrangement uses TRBV27 and TRBJ2-2; 7 bases fit TRBD1. The CDR3 has 16 amino acids. Unmatched junction bases numbered 12, after V lost 6 bases and J lost 5 bases. Germline loops: CDR1 MNHEY, CDR2 SMNVEV (reference sequence). CDR3 region: CASREFRDSSTGELFF. For the CDR3, the DNA is TGTGCCAGCAGGGAATTCCGGGACAGCTCGACCGGGGAGCTGTTTTTT.

The rearrangement uses TRBV6-1 and TRBJ2-7; D not certain. The CDR3 is 16 residues long. Germline V gives CDR1 MNHNS, CDR2 SASEGT. V dropped 2 bases and J dropped 2 bases, with 16 bases sitting between them. The CDR3 nucleotides read TGTGCCAGCAGTGAATCGTCTTGGGCCGGCGCCTACGAGCAGTACTTC. Its protein product is CASSESSWAGAYEQYF.

The chain has TRBV2 and TRBJ1-5; no definite D call. This CDR3 contains 15 residues. Per the germline V gene, CDR1 is SNHLY and CDR2 is FYNNEI. The V end was cut by 3 bases, the J end by 0 bases, with 9 bases between. The CDR3 spells CASSDVQYSNQPQHF. The CDR3 DNA sequence: TGTGCCAGCAGTGACGTCCAGTATAGCAATCAGCCCCAGCATTTT.

This chain joins TRBV19 and TRBJ1-1, with 7 bases that match TRBD1. Trimming cost V 2 bases and J 1 base; bases outside gene matches: 4. This CDR3 has 15 residues. The germline gives CDR1 LNHDA, CDR2 SQIVND (reference sequence). The CDR3 spells CASSITGAGNTEAFF. The CDR3 nucleotides read TGTGCCAGTAGTATAACAGGGGCAGGGAACACTGAAGCTTTCTTT.

V and J are TRBV7-9 and TRBJ1-4; D may be TRBD1 (6 bases). Germline V gives CDR1 SEHNR, CDR2 FQNEAQ (reference sequence). Trimming pared 5 bases from V and 5 bases from J, leaving 21 bases between. The CDR3 consists of 17 residues. The CDR3: CASSPLQGGKGNEKLFF. Written as DNA, the CDR3 is TGTGCCAGCAGCCCATTGCAAGGGGGTAAGGGGAATGAAAAACTGTTTTTT.

The rearrangement uses TRBV5-1 and TRBJ2-2; no clear D gene. The CDR3 sequence is 13 residues long. The germline CDR1 and CDR2 sequences are SGHRS and YFSETQ. Deletions cut 0 bases from V and 6 bases from J, with 6 bases between. CDR3 nucleotides: TGCGCCAGCAGCTTGGAGCTTGCCGGGGAGCTGTTTTTT. It translates to CASSLELAGELFF.

This clone has more than one count but fewer than ten. The V and J genes are TRBV10-3 and TRBJ2-3; 7 bases line up with TRBD2. The CDR3 extends over 13 amino acids. The trim removed 8 bases at V and 0 bases at J, leaving 2 bases unmatched. CDR1 is ENHRY and CDR2 is SYGVKD in the germline V gene. The CDR3 protein is CAIRGGSTDTQYF. The CDR3 nucleotides are TGTGCCATCCGCGGGGGTAGCACAGATACGCAGTATTTT.

The rearrangement uses TRBV7-8 and TRBJ2-3; 10 nucleotides align to TRBD2. The V gene's germline CDR1 is SGHVS and CDR2 FQNEAQ. J was trimmed by 4 bases and V by 6 bases; bases with no gene match: 13. This CDR3 spans 17 amino acids. The CDR3 nucleotides are TGTGCCAGCAGGCCGAGGGTAGCGGGGGGTATCCCAGATACGCAGTATTTT. Translated: CASRPRVAGGIPDTQYF.

This chain connects TRBV7-2 to TRBJ2-3, with D possibly being TRBD2 (5 bases). Trimming took 1 base from V and 0 from J, leaving 8 bases between them. The CDR3 has 15 amino acids. The V gene's germline CDR1 is SGHTA and CDR2 FQGNSA. The chain's CDR3 is CASSLGTPSTDTQYF. CDR3 DNA: TGTGCCAGCAGCTTAGGGACTCCTAGCACAGATACGCAGTATTTT. Complete variable domain (other parts from reference TRBV7-2 and TRBJ2-3): GAGVSQSPSNKVTEKGKDVELRCDPISGHTALYWYRQSLGQGLEFLIYFQGNSAPDKSGLPSDRFSAERTGGSVSTLTIQRTQQEDSAVYLCASSLGTPSTDTQYFGPGTRLTVL.

The chain carries TRBV19 and TRBJ1-1; 7 bases map to TRBD1. V was pared by 7 bases and J by 0 bases, with 8 bases of the junction left unmatched. This CDR3 contains 15 residues. Germline CDR1 and CDR2: LNHDA and SQIVND (reference sequence). The CDR3 region has the DNA TGTGCCAGTACGGACTCCGGGACAGTGAACACTGAAGCTTTCTTT. As protein: CASTDSGTVNTEAFF.

The chain combines TRBV5-1 with TRBJ2-5; 14 positions match TRBD2. CDR1 is SGHRS, CDR2 YFSETQ, per germline. The trim removed 2 bases at V and 4 bases at J, leaving 4 bases unmatched. CDR3 size: 16 residues. CDR3 DNA: TGCGCCAGCAGCTTTTCGACTAGCGGGGGGGGAGAGACCCAGTACTTC. Its protein is CASSFSTSGGGETQYF.

V and J are TRBV2 and TRBJ1-2, with D possibly TRBD1 on 6 matching bases. The CDR3 is 15 amino acids. V lost 8 bases and J 0 bases, leaving 16 bases between the germline ends. Germline CDR1 and CDR2: SNHLY and FYNNEI. The DNA of the CDR3 is TGTGCCAGCTCTCAAGGGAGGGGGACTAACTATGGCTACACCTTC. This translates into CASSQGRGTNYGYTF.

The chain recombines TRBV15 with TRBJ2-7, with a tentative D call TRBD2 (6 bases). Trimming removed 0 bases from V and 0 bases from J, with 9 bases in between. Germline CDR1 LNHNV, CDR2 YYDKDF (reference sequence). The length of the CDR3 is 15 residues. The DNA of the CDR3 is TGTGCCACCAGCAGAGATCGGGGGACCTCCTACGAGCAGTACTTC. Amino acids: CATSRDRGTSYEQYF.

The chain carries TRBV5-4 and TRBJ1-6; perhaps TRBD1 as D (5 bases). The V gene's germline CDR1 is SGHNT and CDR2 YYREEE (reference sequence). V lost 4 bases to trimming and J lost 10 bases, with 15 bases between them. The CDR3 has 14 residues. In DNA, the CDR3 is TGTGCCAGCAGCCAGCACCAGGGATCCTCACCCCTCCACTTT. Protein product: CASSQHQGSSPLHF.

This chain uses TRBV28 with TRBJ1-5; 7 bases match TRBD1. V was pared by 7 bases and J by 10 bases, with 13 bases of the junction left unmatched. The CDR3 sequence is 14 residues long. Germline-derived CDR1 and CDR2 are MDHEN and SYDVKM. The CDR3 DNA is TGTGCCAGCAATAAACAGGGGCCTCTGGGACCCCAGCATTTT. It specifies CASNKQGPLGPQHF.

V and J are TRBV5-1 and TRBJ2-5; 13 nucleotides align to TRBD2. This CDR3 contains 15 residues. Germline assignment: CDR1 SGHRS and CDR2 YFSETQ. The trim removed 4 bases at V and 5 bases at J, leaving 5 bases unmatched. As DNA, the CDR3 is TGCGCCAGCAGCACCGGGACTAGCGGGGTTGAGACCCAGTACTTC. Protein product: CASSTGTSGVETQYF.

This clone was observed a single time. This rearrangement joins TRBV2 to TRBJ2-7; D is possibly TRBD2 (5 bases). Germline CDR1 is SNHLY and CDR2 is FYNNEI. CDR3 size: 14 residues. The V end lost 7 bases, the J end lost 4 bases, and 17 bases lay between the germline ends. The CDR3 nucleotides read TGTGCCAGCAAAAGGCTCGTGACGGGGTACGAGCAGTACTTC. Protein: CASKRLVTGYEQYF.

The J gene is TRBJ1-2, the V gene TRBV6-5; TRBD1 matches at 7 bases. This CDR3 has 13 amino acids. The V gene's germline CDR1 is MNHEY and CDR2 SVGAGI. After removal of 6 bases from V and 6 bases from J, the junction contained 7 bases not matched to a gene. The CDR3 nucleotides read TGTGCCAGCAGGGCCGGGACAGTCAATGGCTACACCTTC. Protein: CASRAGTVNGYTF.

The chain has TRBV30 and TRBJ2-7; TRBD1 matches at 8 bases. The CDR3 contains 14 residues. The V gene end was trimmed by 2 bases and the J gene end by 1 base; junction bases not matched to a gene: 4. Germline V lookup: CDR1 GTSNPN, CDR2 SVGIG (reference sequence). The CDR3 sequence is CAWSIDRGSYEQYF. CDR3 bases: TGTGCCTGGAGTATCGACAGGGGATCCTACGAGCAGTACTTC.

The CDR3 DNA follows: TGTGCCAGCAGAAGCCCTAACACTGAAGCTTTCTTT. Amino acids: CASRSPNTEAFF. The chain has TRBV6-1 and TRBJ1-1; D unclear. This CDR3 spans 12 amino acids. Deletions cut 6 bases from V and 2 bases from J, with 7 bases between. The V gene's germline CDR1 is MNHNS and CDR2 SASEGT.

The V gene is TRBV7-2, the J gene TRBJ2-1, with a possible D match to TRBD1 (6 bases). Germline CDR1 reads SGHTA; CDR2 reads FQGNSA. V dropped 3 bases and J dropped 1 base, with 10 bases sitting between them. This CDR3 is 15 amino acids long. The DNA for the CDR3 is TGTGCCAGCAGCTTCGGGACACCTTCCTACAATGAGCAGTTCTTC. This gives the protein CASSFGTPSYNEQFF.

This chain uses TRBV10-3 with TRBJ1-5, with 7 bases fitting TRBD1. J lost 1 base, V lost 7 bases, and 4 bases had no gene match. Germline lookup yields CDR1 ENHRY and CDR2 SYGVKD. This CDR3 comprises 14 residues. This CDR3 is CAINDRASNQPQHF. DNA of the CDR3: TGTGCCATCAATGACAGGGCCAGCAATCAGCCCCAGCATTTT.

This clone was observed a handful of times. In DNA, the CDR3 is TGTGCCAGCAAAATTAGCGGGGGGTTCGGCTACGAGCAGTACTTC. Amino acids: CASKISGGFGYEQYF. The chain combines TRBV2 with TRBJ2-7; 10 bases align to TRBD2. Germline V CDR1 and CDR2: SNHLY, FYNNEI. The V segment lost 7 bases and the J segment 3 bases; nucleotides outside the gene matches: 9. The CDR3 runs to 15 residues.

This chain uses TRBV7-9 with TRBJ1-2; TRBD1 might be the D (6 bases). V lost 5 bases and J 4 bases, leaving 23 bases between the germline ends. The CDR3 runs 17 residues. Germline CDR1 SEHNR, CDR2 FQNEAQ (reference sequence). The CDR3 coding sequence is TGTGCCAGCAGCATACGTCGACAGGACCTAGGGGGCTATGGCTACACCTTC. Protein sequence: CASSIRRQDLGGYGYTF.

J is TRBJ2-7 and V is TRBV7-6; D is perhaps TRBD1 (6 bases). Per germline, CDR1 SGHVS and CDR2 FNYEAQ. V shed 6 bases and J shed 4 bases, with 13 bases lying between them. There are 13 residues in the CDR3. This CDR3 is CASSLKRGYEQYF. DNA of the CDR3: TGTGCCAGCAGTCTAAAGAGGGGGTACGAGCAGTACTTC.

The chain links TRBV7-2 to TRBJ2-3, with 9 bases identical to TRBD2. The germline V gene has CDR1 SGHTA and CDR2 FQGNSA. Trimming took 1 base from V and 5 from J; bases not matched to a gene: 4. This CDR3 is built from 15 residues. The CDR3 is CASSLVAGAGDTQYF. In DNA form, the CDR3 reads TGTGCCAGCAGCTTAGTAGCGGGGGCGGGAGATACGCAGTATTTT.

The chain combines TRBV19 with TRBJ2-1; 7 bases agree with TRBD1. This CDR3 spans 14 amino acids. Germline V lookup: CDR1 LNHDA, CDR2 SQIVND (reference sequence). V lost 3 bases, J lost 5 bases, and 4 bases stayed unmatched. CDR3 loop: CASSIPGQNNEQFF. DNA of the CDR3: TGTGCCAGTAGTATTCCGGGACAGAACAATGAGCAGTTCTTC.

This chain connects TRBV27 to TRBJ1-5, with a tentative D call TRBD1 (5 bases). V lost 8 bases and J lost 1, with 15 bases in between. Germline V gene lookup returns CDR1 MNHEY and CDR2 SMNVEV (reference sequence). The length of the CDR3 is 15 residues. CDR3 region: CASARQPGSNQPQHF. CDR3 nucleotides: TGTGCCAGCGCCCGACAGCCAGGGAGCAATCAGCCCCAGCATTTT.